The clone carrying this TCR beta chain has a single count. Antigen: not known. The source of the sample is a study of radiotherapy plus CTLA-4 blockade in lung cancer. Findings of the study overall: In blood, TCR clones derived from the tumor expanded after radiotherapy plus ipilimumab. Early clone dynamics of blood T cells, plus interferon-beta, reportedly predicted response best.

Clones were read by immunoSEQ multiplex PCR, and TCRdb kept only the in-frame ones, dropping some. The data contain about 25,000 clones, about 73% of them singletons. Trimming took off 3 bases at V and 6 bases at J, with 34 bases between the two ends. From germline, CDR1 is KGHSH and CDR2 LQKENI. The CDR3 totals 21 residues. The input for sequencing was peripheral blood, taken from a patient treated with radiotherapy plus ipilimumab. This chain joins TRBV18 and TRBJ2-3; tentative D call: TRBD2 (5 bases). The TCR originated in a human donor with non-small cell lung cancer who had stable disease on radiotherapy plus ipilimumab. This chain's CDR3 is CASSPPPVAQPPFSLSDTQYF. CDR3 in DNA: TGTGCCAGCTCACCCCCCCCGGTAGCGCAACCTCCTTTTAGCCTCTCTGATACGCAGTATTTT.